This T cell receptor (beta chain) was sequenced during a study of blood T cell repertoires in COVID-19. Across the whole study: T cells, B-cell-depleted T cells, or PBMCs provided the cDNA or gDNA that served as material.

Each participant's cohort was designated according to participant-reported clinical history. Participants in the exposed group had met a COVID-19 case in the 2 weeks before joining the study. Germline trimming cut 5 bases from V and 6 bases from J; bases unmatched to any gene: 9. The CDR3 is 16 residues long. Germline loops: CDR1 KGHSH, CDR2 LQKENI. Original methodology: How many nucleated cells were present was estimated from reference gene primer amplification. TCRdb keeps only in-frame clones here, not all; method: immunoSEQ multiplex PCR. V, J and clone size were drawn from that table, and D and trimming were deduced from the DNA. The sample has 200,000 to 250,000 clones, 86% seen once.

The receptor was isolated from a woman aged 25 to 39 who had been exposed to COVID-19. The gene calls are TRBV18 and TRBJ1-4, with 10 nucleotides matching TRBD1. The material sequenced was PBMCs or T cells enriched from blood (not recorded which). The CDR3 nucleotides read TGTGCCAGCTCAAGGACAGGGGGGTCCTCGGATGAAAAACTGTTTTTT. Its protein is CASSRTGGSSDEKLFF.